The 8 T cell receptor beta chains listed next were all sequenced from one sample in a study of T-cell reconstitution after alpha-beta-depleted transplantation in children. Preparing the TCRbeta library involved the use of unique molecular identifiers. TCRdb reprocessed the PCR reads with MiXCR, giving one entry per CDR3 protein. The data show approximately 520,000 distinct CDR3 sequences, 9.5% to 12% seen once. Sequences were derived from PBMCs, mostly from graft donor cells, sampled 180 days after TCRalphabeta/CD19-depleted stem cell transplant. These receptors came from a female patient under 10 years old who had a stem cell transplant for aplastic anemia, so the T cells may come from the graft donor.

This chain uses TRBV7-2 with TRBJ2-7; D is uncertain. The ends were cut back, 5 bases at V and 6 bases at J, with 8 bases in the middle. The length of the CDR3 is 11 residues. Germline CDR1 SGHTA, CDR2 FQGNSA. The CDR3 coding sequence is TGTGCCAGCAGCCAAGAAGGCGAGCAGTACGTC. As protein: CASSQEGEQYV.

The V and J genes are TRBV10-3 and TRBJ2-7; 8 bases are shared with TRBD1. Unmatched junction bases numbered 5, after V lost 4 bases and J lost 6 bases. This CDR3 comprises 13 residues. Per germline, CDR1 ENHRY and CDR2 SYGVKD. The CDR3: CAISGLTGGEQYV. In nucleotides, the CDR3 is TGTGCCATCAGTGGCCTCACAGGGGGCGAGCAGTACGTC.

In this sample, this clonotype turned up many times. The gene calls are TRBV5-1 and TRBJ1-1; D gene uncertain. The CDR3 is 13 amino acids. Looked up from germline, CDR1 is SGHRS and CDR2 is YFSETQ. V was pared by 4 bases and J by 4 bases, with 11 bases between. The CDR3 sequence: CASSPRAPTEAFF. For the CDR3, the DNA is TGCGCCAGCAGCCCCCGGGCTCCCACTGAAGCTTTCTTT.

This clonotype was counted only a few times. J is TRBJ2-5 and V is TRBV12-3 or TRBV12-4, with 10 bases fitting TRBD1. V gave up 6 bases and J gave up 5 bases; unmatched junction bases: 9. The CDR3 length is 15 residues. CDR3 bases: TGTGCCAGCAGGTCGACAGGGGGCTGGCTGGAGACCCAGTACTTC. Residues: CASRSTGGWLETQYF.

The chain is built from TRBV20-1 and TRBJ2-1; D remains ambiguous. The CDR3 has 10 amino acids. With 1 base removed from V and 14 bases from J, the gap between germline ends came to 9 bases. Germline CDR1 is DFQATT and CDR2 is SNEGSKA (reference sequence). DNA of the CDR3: TGCAGTGCTAGAGGGATAAGCGAGTTCTTC. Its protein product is CSARGISEFF.

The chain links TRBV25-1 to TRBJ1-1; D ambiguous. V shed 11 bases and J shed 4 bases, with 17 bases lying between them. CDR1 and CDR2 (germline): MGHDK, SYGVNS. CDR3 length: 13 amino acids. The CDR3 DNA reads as TGTGCCGCTGGAAGACCGGTGGGCACTGAAGCTTTCTTT. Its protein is CAAGRPVGTEAFF.

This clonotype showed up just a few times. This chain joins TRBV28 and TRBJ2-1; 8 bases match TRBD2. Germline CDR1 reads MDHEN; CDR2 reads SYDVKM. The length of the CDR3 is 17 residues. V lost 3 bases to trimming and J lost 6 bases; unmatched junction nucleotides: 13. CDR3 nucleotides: TGTGCCAGCAGTTTTCCTCGTGCAATAGCGGGGCGCAATGAGCAGTTCTTC. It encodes CASSFPRAIAGRNEQFF. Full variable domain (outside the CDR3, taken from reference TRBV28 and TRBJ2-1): DVKVTQSSRYLVKRTGEKVFLECVQDMDHENMFWYRQDPGLGLRLIYFSYDVKMKEKGDIPEGYSVSREKKERFSLILESASTNQTSMYLCASSFPRAIAGRNEQFFGPGTRLTVL.

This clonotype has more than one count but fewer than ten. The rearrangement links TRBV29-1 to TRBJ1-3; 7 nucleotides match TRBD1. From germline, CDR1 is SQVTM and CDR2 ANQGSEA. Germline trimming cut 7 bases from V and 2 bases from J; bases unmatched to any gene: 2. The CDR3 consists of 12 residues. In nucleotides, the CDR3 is TGCAGCGCGACAGGGACTGGAAACACCATATATTTT. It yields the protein CSATGTGNTIYF. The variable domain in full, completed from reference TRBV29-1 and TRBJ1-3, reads SAVISQKPSRDICQRGTSLTIQCQVDSQVTMMFWYRQQPGQSLTLIATANQGSEATYESGFVIDKFPISRPNLTFSTLTVSNMSPEDSSIYLCSATGTGNTIYFGEGSWLTVV.